This T cell receptor beta chain appears in the sequencing data of a study of identical twins. Study-wide findings and caveats: Potential partial confounding of zero-insertion analyses by invariant MAIT and iNKT cells was noted.

A note on this clonotype: Its antigen is unknown.

Trimming cost V 4 bases and J 1 base; bases outside gene matches: 4. Germline V gives CDR1 MNHNS, CDR2 SASEGT. This CDR3 comprises 14 residues. Each CDR3 protein is one row after TCRdb ran MiXCR on the 5' RACE reads. The sample lists about 190,000 distinct CDR3 sequences, 15% to 20% occurring once. These same records also appear under a second study, on T cells expressing NK-cell markers. That paper adds: Sorted T-cell subsets CD3+CD56+NKG2C+, CD3+CD56+NKG2C- and CD3+CD56-NKG2C+ were TCR beta-sequenced.

This chain connects TRBV6-1 to TRBJ2-7, with 7 bases matching TRBD1. The clonotype comes from a woman aged 18 to 35 in good health. Sequenced input: CD8+ T cells sorted from blood. The CDR3 sequence is CASSGQGTSYEQYF. CDR3 sequence (DNA): TGTGCCAGCAGTGGACAGGGAACTTCCTACGAGCAGTACTTC.